This T cell receptor (beta chain) stems from a study of tumor and adjacent non-tumor tissue in lung cancer. Whole-study findings and limits: Significantly higher TCR diversity was found in tumor than normal lung.

TCRbeta libraries were built with three rounds of nested PCR, modified from ARM-PCR. TCRdb reprocessed the multiplex PCR reads via MiXCR and lists one record per CDR3 protein. Here the sample spans 90,000 to 120,000 distinct CDR3 sequences, over 55% being singletons. This clonotype was detected many times. Its antigen is unknown. Per germline, CDR1 KGHDR and CDR2 SFDVKD. Losses at the gene ends were 6 bases for V and 0 bases for J; bases not matched to a gene: 6. CDR3 size: 16 residues. No cell sorting was done before RNA was extracted from the tissue. The normal lung tissue was taken more than 3 cm from the tumor edge.

The source is a man younger than 45 with non-small cell lung cancer. The chain is built from TRBV24-1 and TRBJ2-2, with TRBD2 matching 7 bases. The source material was distant non-tumor lung tissue. DNA of the CDR3: TGTGCCACCAGTTCTTACGGGACTACGAACACCGGGGAGCTGTTTTTT. Protein: CATSSYGTTNTGELFF.